There are a few counts of the clone carrying this TCR beta chain. Its antigen is currently unknown. PCR involved 60 Vbeta and 13 Jbeta primers. Measured with immunoSEQ multiplex PCR; TCRdb has only the in-frame clones, and not every one. The sample holds roughly 120,000 clones, approximately 74% seen once. The sample belongs to a study of cytomegalovirus exposure and HLA in healthy donors. Study-wide points: 87-base-pair reads could not separate some V segments, including TRBV6-2 and TRBV6-3.

CDR3 length: 15 amino acids. Germline V gives CDR1 GTSNPN, CDR2 SVGIG (reference sequence). V lost 2 bases, J lost 7 bases, and 18 bases lay in between. The chain has TRBV30 and TRBJ2-1, with D maybe TRBD2 (6 bases). Sequenced material: PBMCs. This receptor was obtained from a woman in her 40s in good health and CMV-seropositive. The CDR3 nucleotides read TGTGCCTGGAGTTTGGGGGACTTCGCTAGGAATGAGCAGTTCTTC. As protein: CAWSLGDFARNEQFF.